This is a list of T cell receptor beta chains from one sample in a study of control samples from healthy donors and cancer patients. Only in-frame clones appear in the TCRdb table, and some are missing; sequencing was by immunoSEQ multiplex PCR. Found here are 120,000 to 150,000 clones, roughly 89% of them singletons; the top ten hold roughly 5%. Sequencing was done on a sample of blood. The source of these receptors is a man younger than 45 in good health. Each CDR3 is given with its conserved first and last residue. A D gene is named only where the DNA matches it firmly. Expanded clones are given a class, and other clones once, few, many or no size at all.

d_call j_call clone_size v_call cdr3_nt cdr3_aa
- TRBJ1-1 - TRBV7-9 TGTGCCAGCCTAGGAGGTGTCCCTCAAGGGGTAAACACTGAAGCTTTCTTT CASLGGVPQGVNTEAFF
- TRBJ2-6 - TRBV7-9 TGTGCCTCCGAACAGGGCTCTGGGGCCAACGTCCTGACTTTC CASEQGSGANVLTF
TRBD1 TRBJ1-5 - TRBV4-2 TGTGCCAGCCGGGACAGGTTAAGTAGCAATCAGCCCCAGCATTTT CASRDRLSSNQPQHF
- TRBJ2-3 - TRBV11-3 TGTGCCAGCAGCTTAGGGCGGACTCGTAGCACAGATACGCAGTATTTT CASSLGRTRSTDTQYF
TRBD1 TRBJ2-3 medium-sized TRBV7-2 TGTGCCAGCAGCTCGGCGACAGGGGGGAGCACAGATACGCAGTATTTT CASSSATGGSTDTQYF
TRBD1 TRBJ1-2 - TRBV11-2 TGTGCCAGCATCCCCTGGACAGGGGCTAACTATGGCTACACCTTC CASIPWTGANYGYTF
TRBD1 TRBJ2-1 - TRBV2 TGTGCCAGCTTGAACAGGGGGCGCCGGGCGGGATCTTTGGATGAGCAGTTCTTC CASLNRGRRAGSLDEQFF
- TRBJ2-7 - TRBV4-3 TGCGCCAGCAGCCTAGGAGGGCGTAATGACGGCAAGCGGTACTTC CASSLGGRNDGKRYF
TRBD2 TRBJ2-1 - TRBV27 TGTGCCAGCAAGGGACTAGCGGGAGTGGATGAGCAGTTCTTC CASKGLAGVDEQFF
TRBD1 TRBJ1-2 few TRBV10-3 TGTGCCATCAGGAGGGACCAGGGGGTCTATGGCTACACCTTC CAIRRDQGVYGYTF
TRBD1 TRBJ2-3 - TRBV7-9 TGTGCCAGCAGTTATGGGGACAGGGACAGGACAGATACGCAGTATTTT CASSYGDRDRTDTQYF
TRBD1 TRBJ1-5 - TRBV19 TGTGCCAGTAGTACCCAACCAGGGGGATATCAGCCCCAGCATTTT CASSTQPGGYQPQHF
- TRBJ2-7 - TRBV12-5 TGTGCTAGTGGTTTGGGCCGGGACATCTCCTACGAGCAGTACTTC CASGLGRDISYEQYF
- TRBJ2-1 - TRBV5-6 TGTGCCAGCTATACCCGGTATTTCTTAAGCTCCTACAATGAGCAGTTCTTC CASYTRYFLSSYNEQFF
- TRBJ1-1 - TRBV29-1 TGCAGCTCTTGGCACGGGGGCACTGAAGCTTTCTTT CSSWHGGTEAFF
- TRBJ1-4 once TRBV10-3 TGTGCCATCAGTGAGGGACGGCTGGAAAAACTGTTTTTT CAISEGRLEKLFF
TRBD2 TRBJ2-3 - TRBV3-1/TRBV3-2 TGTGCCAGCAGCCAGACCTCCGGGACTAGCGGTCGGCTGCTGTATTTT CASSQTSGTSGRLLYF
TRBD2 TRBJ2-3 - TRBV9 TGTGCCAGCGATCCTAGCGGGGTCACAGATACGCAGTATTTT CASDPSGVTDTQYF
- TRBJ2-1 - TRBV5-5 TGTGCCAGCAGCTTGTGGACTTACAATGAGCAGTTCTTC CASSLWTYNEQFF
- TRBJ2-7 - TRBV27 TGTGCCAGCGCAGACGCCGCTTTCGAGCAGTACTTC CASADAAFEQYF
- TRBJ2-2 - TRBV3-1/TRBV3-2 TGTGCCAGCAGCCCACCAGCGGCGAACACCGGGGAGCTGTTTTTT CASSPPAANTGELFF
- TRBJ1-1 - TRBV7-9 TGTGCCAGCAGCCTCGGGGAAACTGAAGCTTTCTTT CASSLGETEAFF
TRBD1 TRBJ1-1 - TRBV4-3 TGCGCCAGCAGCCAAGAAGGACAGGGGTCTGAAGCTTTCTTT CASSQEGQGSEAFF
- TRBJ1-2 - TRBV24-1 TGTGCCACCAGTGATCAGGGTAACTATGGCTACACCTTC CATSDQGNYGYTF
- TRBJ2-7 - TRBV7-2 TGTGCCAGCAGCTTATTTGTTGCCGGGGGATCCTACGAGCAGTACTTC CASSLFVAGGSYEQYF
- TRBJ2-2 - TRBV9 TGTGCCAGCAGGGGAGGGGGCACCGGGGAGCTGTTTTTT CASRGGGTGELFF
- TRBJ2-7 - TRBV7-9 TGTGCCAGCAGCGAAAAATTCCGGGACATGAAGGACTACGAGCAGTACTTC CASSEKFRDMKDYEQYF
- TRBJ1-2 - TRBV2 TGTGCCAGCAGTGAAGGTGGGGCTCACTATGGCTACACCTTC CASSEGGAHYGYTF
TRBD1 TRBJ1-4 - TRBV29-1 TGCAGCGTTTCTGGACAGGCAACTAATGAAAAACTGTTTTTT CSVSGQATNEKLFF
- TRBJ1-6 - TRBV7-2 TGTGCCAGCAGCTTAGCGGGACATAGGGTTAATTCACCCCTCCACTTT CASSLAGHRVNSPLHF
- TRBJ1-6 - TRBV9 TGTGCCAGCAGCGTAGCGGGGTCGCGCTCACCCCTCCACTTT CASSVAGSRSPLHF
- TRBJ1-1 - TRBV5-6 TGTGCCAGCAGCTACCTAGACAGGCAGAACACTGAAGCTTTCTTT CASSYLDRQNTEAFF
- TRBJ1-4 - TRBV4-1 TGCGCCAGCAGCCCCAACCATTGGGGAAAACTGTTTTTT CASSPNHWGKLFF
- TRBJ2-1 - TRBV12-3/TRBV12-4 TGTGCCAGCCACCCTCCCGGGTACAATGAGCAGTTCTTC CASHPPGYNEQFF
- TRBJ2-5 - TRBV10-3 TGTGCCACAAAAGGGGGGGCAGGGCTCACAGAGACCCAGTACTTC CATKGGAGLTETQYF
TRBD1 TRBJ2-7 - TRBV12-3/TRBV12-4 TGTGCCAGCAGTCCCCAGACAGGGCCCGAGCAGTACTTC CASSPQTGPEQYF
- TRBJ2-5 medium-sized TRBV25-1 TGTGCCAGCAGTGAGGGGGGGGCTTCTAATGAGACCCAGTACTTC CASSEGGASNETQYF
TRBD1 TRBJ2-1 - TRBV5-5 TGTGCCAGCAGCCCAGGGACAGGGGGCTACTACAATGAGCAGTTCTTC CASSPGTGGYYNEQFF
- TRBJ1-5 - TRBV19 TGTGCCAGTAGTATAAGGGGACATAGCAATCAGCCCCAGCATTTT CASSIRGHSNQPQHF
TRBD2 TRBJ2-5 - TRBV24-1 TGTGCCACCAGTGACACCCTAGCGGAAACACAAGAGACCCAGTACTTC CATSDTLAETQETQYF
TRBD2 TRBJ2-1 - TRBV2 TGTGCCAGCAGCGATAGGACTAGCGGGAACTACAATGAGCAGTTCTTC CASSDRTSGNYNEQFF
- TRBJ2-2 once TRBV7-9 TGTGCCAGCAGCTTAACCTGGGGGAAGGGGGAGCTGTTTTTT CASSLTWGKGELFF
- TRBJ1-5 - TRBV2 TGTGCCAGCACAACGAATAGCAATCAGCCCCAGCATTTT CASTTNSNQPQHF
- TRBJ1-1 - TRBV19 TGTGCCAGTAGTATAGACATGGGCATGAACACTGAAGCTTTCTTT CASSIDMGMNTEAFF
- TRBJ2-1 - TRBV7-2 TGTGCCAGCAGCGAGTCGGTACGCGATGAGCAGTTCTTC CASSESVRDEQFF
- TRBJ1-1 few TRBV2 TGTGCCAGCAACCGGTACACTGAAGCTTTCTTT CASNRYTEAFF
TRBD1 TRBJ1-1 - TRBV30 TGTGCCTGGAGTCCCAACAGGGGAGATAACACTGAAGCTTTCTTT CAWSPNRGDNTEAFF
- TRBJ2-7 - TRBV6-5 TGTGCCAGCGGGGTGGCAGCCTCCTACGAGCAGTACTTC CASGVAASYEQYF
- TRBJ1-1 - TRBV7-9 TGTGCCAGCAGCAGCAGGGTGTGGGCTTTCTTT CASSSRVWAFF
- TRBJ1-1 - TRBV9 TGTGCCAGCAGCGTTAGGGGAATGAACACTGAAGCTTTCTTT CASSVRGMNTEAFF
TRBD1 TRBJ2-7 - TRBV9 TGTGCCAGCAGCCTGAGGGGGGACAGGGGATTGGGCGAGCAGTACTTC CASSLRGDRGLGEQYF
TRBD1 TRBJ1-2 - TRBV5-1 TGCGCCAGCAGCTCAAACGGACAGGCTAACTATGGCTACACCTTC CASSSNGQANYGYTF
- TRBJ2-5 - TRBV15 TGTGCCACCAGCAGAGGGACGGCGGGTGAGACCCAGTACTTC CATSRGTAGETQYF
- TRBJ2-2 - TRBV7-9 TGTGCCAGCCCGCGGGACACGAACACCGGGGAGCTGTTTTTT CASPRDTNTGELFF
TRBD2 TRBJ2-3 - TRBV3-1/TRBV3-2 TGTGCCAGCAGCTATAGCGGGGGGGCAGATACGCAGTATTTT CASSYSGGADTQYF
- TRBJ2-3 - TRBV15 TGTGCCACCAGCGACCGGGGGGATACGCAGTATTTT CATSDRGDTQYF
TRBD1 TRBJ2-1 once TRBV24-1 TGTGCCACCAGTGATCGGACAGGGCCCTACAATGAGCAGTTCTTC CATSDRTGPYNEQFF
- TRBJ2-6 - TRBV5-6 TGTGCCAGCAGCCCGGCGGGCTCTGGGGCCAACGTCCTGACTTTC CASSPAGSGANVLTF
- TRBJ2-2 - TRBV11-2 TGTGCCAGCAGCCTCGCGGACTACACGGGGTTCGCCGGGGAGCTGTTTTTT CASSLADYTGFAGELFF